This T cell receptor (beta chain) was captured in a study of human T cells and chemical hapten exposure. A few counts support this clonotype. Time point specified: patch test 1, 2 weeks after DPC sensitization. Treatment given: therapeutic diphenylcyclopropenone sensitization with weekly scalp DPC. Total RNA came from unfractionated whole blood. Individual cDNA molecules had unique molecular identifiers attached to them by the library. Per the study methods: Sequenced samples showed a median of around 100,000 TCRs each, with counts running from around 20,000 to 690,000. Each CDR3 protein is one row after TCRdb ran MiXCR on the RACE reads. TCRdb assigned the V and J calls; the authors' analysis was not used. The table records nearly 350,000 distinct CDR3 sequences, around 6.9% of them present only once. This CDR3 is built from 15 residues. CDR1 and CDR2 from the germline V gene are SQVTM and ANQGSEA. Trimming stripped 0 bases from V and 1 base from J, with 9 bases between.

The origin of this receptor is a woman aged 18-29 years with alopecia areata. Some clones in this sample may be carry-over from other donors' samples. This chain uses TRBV29-1 with TRBJ2-2; D is unclear. The specimen was whole blood, collected in connection with sensitization to the hapten diphenylcyclopropenone (DPC). The CDR3 sequence: CSVEDNTKNTGELFF. As DNA, the CDR3 is TGCAGCGTTGAAGATAACACTAAGAACACCGGGGAGCTGTTTTTT.